This T cell receptor (beta chain) was sequenced in a study of T cell responses to AZD1222 COVID-19 vaccine. For this clone: What it binds is not known.

Findings and limits, study-wide: Receipt of two AZD1222 doses was followed by a rise in Spike-specific TCR breadth and depth. Repertoire collection took place solely once the T cell response had peaked.

Trimming removed 2 bases at V and 0 bases at J, with 7 bases between. The CDR3 covers 14 residues. The germline V gene encodes CDR1 MNHEY and CDR2 SVGEGT. Libraries were prepared by immunoSEQ multiplex PCR; TCRdb keeps only in-frame clonotypes and omits some of them. The sample shows about 60,000 clones, 75% to 95% of them seen only once. The chain recombines TRBV6-2 or TRBV6-3 with TRBJ1-1; D is undetermined. The sequences come from peripheral blood, collected 28 days after the second dose of the MenACWY control vaccine. The sequence came from an adult who received the MenACWY meningococcal vaccine as a control. The CDR3 reads CASSYGRLNTEAFF. The CDR3 nucleotides read TGTGCCAGCAGTTACGGACGGCTGAACACTGAAGCTTTCTTT.